A selection of T cell receptor beta chains follows, all from one sample in a study of shared clonotypes between healthy human individuals. Profiled with immunoSEQ multiplex PCR; TCRdb holds only in-frame clones, not every one. The sample includes 470,000 or so clones, approximately 78% seen only once; the top ten take around 12%. The material sequenced was PBMCs. The receptors originated from a woman aged 40 to 55 in good health. Some clones in this sample may be carry-over from other donors' samples. Each CDR3 is given with its conserved first and last residue. Fields, in order: J gene, clone size, V gene, D gene, CDR3 protein, CDR3 DNA. The D gene is left open where the match is weak. The size field is filled for only some rows; it gives once, few, many or a size class.

TRBJ2-7 NA TRBV6-5 TRBD1 CASSQTGARGYEQYF TGTGCCAGCAGTCAGACAGGGGCCCGGGGCTACGAGCAGTACTTC
TRBJ1-4 NA TRBV9 NA CASSQTGTFDEKLFF TGTGCCAGCAGCCAGACCGGGACTTTTGATGAAAAACTGTTTTTT
TRBJ1-2 few TRBV2 NA CASSVETPSHGYTF TGTGCCAGCAGTGTGGAGACACCTTCGCACGGCTACACCTTC
TRBJ1-4 NA TRBV30 TRBD1 CAWSTPTGGDEKLFF TGTGCCTGGAGTACGCCGACAGGGGGGGATGAAAAACTGTTTTTT
TRBJ2-7 once TRBV6-5 NA CASSPGMRAYYEQYF TGTGCCAGCAGCCCCGGGATGCGGGCCTATTACGAGCAGTACTTC
TRBJ2-2 NA TRBV18 NA CASSPRAVGELFF TGTGCCAGCTCACCACGGGCTGTCGGGGAGCTGTTTTTT
TRBJ1-1 many TRBV19 NA CASSRRWDTEAFF TGTGCCAGTAGTCGGAGGTGGGACACTGAAGCTTTCTTT
TRBJ1-2 NA TRBV9 NA CASSVSGGYGYTF TGTGCCAGCAGCGTATCTGGGGGGTATGGCTACACCTTC
TRBJ2-7 NA TRBV7-3 NA CASSTRQLPRYEQYF TGTGCCAGCAGCACCCGACAGCTGCCGAGGTACGAGCAGTACTTC
TRBJ2-5 many TRBV7-2 NA CASSYRVQETQYF TGTGCCAGCAGCTACAGGGTCCAAGAGACCCAGTACTTC
TRBJ1-4 NA TRBV18 TRBD1 CASSPGTGYYEKLFF TGTGCCAGCTCACCCGGGACAGGATATTATGAAAAACTGTTTTTT
TRBJ2-5 NA TRBV18 NA CASSWDMGPETQYF TGTGCCAGCTCGTGGGACATGGGGCCGGAGACCCAGTACTTC
TRBJ2-3 NA TRBV5-4 TRBD1 CASSSRTGGLDTQYF TGTGCCAGCAGCTCCCGGACAGGGGGCCTCGATACGCAGTATTTT
TRBJ2-5 NA TRBV30 TRBD2 CAWSGLAGFQETQYF TGTGCCTGGAGTGGGCTAGCGGGGTTCCAAGAGACCCAGTACTTC
TRBJ2-4 NA TRBV19 TRBD2 CASKGRVSGSEPRKNIQYF TGTGCCAGTAAAGGTCGGGTTAGCGGGAGTGAGCCGAGGAAAAACATTCAGTACTTC
TRBJ1-2 many TRBV19 NA CASTRTRAEDGYTF TGTGCCAGTACTCGGACAAGGGCCGAGGATGGCTACACCTTC
TRBJ2-5 NA TRBV10-3 TRBD2 CAIRGTSSDGYQETQYF TGTGCCATCAGGGGGACTAGCTCTGATGGGTACCAAGAGACCCAGTACTTC
TRBJ2-5 NA TRBV28 TRBD2 CASSAGGAGKQETQYF TGTGCCAGCAGCGCCGGGGGGGCAGGGAAACAAGAGACCCAGTACTTC
TRBJ1-1 NA TRBV29-1 NA CSVGPRPNTEAFF TGCAGCGTGGGGCCCCGGCCAAACACTGAAGCTTTCTTT
TRBJ2-7 NA TRBV7-2 NA CASSPGTRYYEQYF TGTGCCAGCAGCCCAGGGACACGTTACTACGAGCAGTACTTC
TRBJ2-2 NA TRBV29-1 TRBD2 CSVETHPGGSGELFF TGCAGCGTTGAAACCCACCCGGGGGGTTCCGGGGAGCTGTTTTTT
TRBJ1-1 NA TRBV7-2 TRBD1 CASRQQTGLNTEAFF TGTGCCAGCAGACAACAGACAGGGCTGAACACTGAAGCTTTCTTT
TRBJ2-7 NA TRBV7-3 TRBD2 CASSLGGRNEQYF TGTGCCAGCAGCTTGGGGGGGAGGAACGAGCAGTACTTC
TRBJ1-1 NA TRBV7-6 NA CASSLGGEGHEAFF TGTGCCAGCAGCTTAGGAGGGGAGGGGCATGAGGCTTTCTTT
TRBJ2-3 NA TRBV7-3 TRBD2 CASSSGLVGGTDTQYF TGTGCCAGCAGCTCGGGACTAGTTGGGGGCACAGATACGCAGTATTTT
TRBJ2-1 once TRBV21-1 NA CASSPGLAGENEQFF TGCGCCAGCAGCCCGGGACTAGCGGGAGAGAATGAGCAGTTCTTC
TRBJ1-4 NA TRBV28 TRBD1 CASSLLPGQGATNEKLFF TGTGCCAGCAGTCTCCTACCGGGACAGGGGGCAACTAATGAAAAGCTGTTTTTT
TRBJ2-7 once TRBV9 NA CASSPSLDSYEQYF TGTGCCAGCAGCCCAAGCCTGGATTCCTACGAGCAGTACTTC
TRBJ2-3 few TRBV7-2 NA CASSLGNLRQASHLDTQYF TGTGCCAGCAGCTTGGGTAATTTGCGACAGGCCAGCCACTTAGATACGCAGTATTTT
TRBJ1-5 NA TRBV30 NA CAWSVTGYRVNQPQHF TGTGCCTGGAGTGTAACAGGGTATCGGGTGAATCAGCCCCAGCATTTT
TRBJ2-3 NA TRBV6-4 TRBD2 CASSVSGGTDTQYF TGTGCCAGCAGTGTATCGGGGGGAACAGATACGCAGTATTTT
TRBJ2-3 NA TRBV5-1 TRBD2 CASSAGGTSGSTDTQYF TGCGCCAGCAGCGCGGGTGGGACTAGCGGGAGCACAGATACGCAGTATTTT
TRBJ2-5 NA TRBV5-4 NA CASSLHGGQETQYF TGTGCCAGCAGCTTGCATGGGGGCCAAGAGACCCAGTACTTC
TRBJ2-2 NA TRBV11-2 TRBD1 CASSSYGGDRSNTGELFF TGTGCCAGCAGCTCTTACGGTGGGGACAGGTCGAACACCGGGGAGCTGTTTTTT
TRBJ1-2 NA TRBV5-1 NA CASSLDTGIYGYTF TGCGCCAGCAGCTTGGACACAGGGATCTATGGCTACACCTTC
TRBJ2-7 NA TRBV21-1 NA CASSLWGRAGFTSYEQYF TGTGCCAGCAGCCTTTGGGGCAGGGCAGGTTTTACCTCCTACGAGCAGTACTTC
TRBJ2-5 NA TRBV7-9 TRBD1 CASSLVGRGPRETQYF TGTGCCAGCAGCTTAGTCGGCAGGGGGCCTCGGGAGACCCAGTACTTC
TRBJ2-1 NA TRBV9 NA CASSVDPLGGLDYNEQFF TGTGCCAGCAGCGTAGATCCCCTAGGAGGTCTAGATTACAATGAGCAGTTCTTC
TRBJ2-2 NA TRBV5-1 NA CASSVSGELFF TGCGCCAGCAGTGTGTCCGGGGAGCTGTTTTTT
TRBJ2-1 once TRBV10-3 NA CAISESPGQRNNEQFF TGTGCCATCAGTGAGTCACCGGGACAAAGAAACAATGAGCAGTTCTTC
TRBJ2-3 few TRBV7-9 TRBD2 CASSRTSGSGSDTQYF TGTGCCAGCAGCAGGACTAGCGGGAGCGGTTCAGATACGCAGTATTTT
TRBJ1-4 NA TRBV7-8 NA CASSLQGLGEKLFF TGTGCCAGCAGCTTACAGGGGCTGGGGGAAAAACTGTTTTTT
TRBJ1-1 NA TRBV27 NA CASSWGRNTEAFF TGTGCCAGCAGTTGGGGCCGGAACACTGAAGCTTTCTTT
TRBJ1-5 NA TRBV19 TRBD1 CASNHSDRDRFSNQPQHF TGTGCCAGTAACCACTCCGACCGGGACAGGTTTAGCAATCAGCCCCAGCATTTT
TRBJ2-1 NA TRBV7-3 NA CASSLRIVREQFF TGTGCCAGCAGCTTAAGAATCGTCCGGGAGCAGTTCTTC
TRBJ2-3 once TRBV5-1 NA CASSLAGPDTQYF TGCGCCAGCAGCTTGGCTGGCCCAGATACGCAGTATTTT
TRBJ2-7 NA TRBV7-3 NA CASSLDSPGYEQYF TGTGCCAGCAGCTTAGATAGTCCCGGGTACGAGCAGTACTTC
TRBJ2-7 NA TRBV7-9 NA CASSSGLGLYEQYF TGTGCCAGCAGCTCAGGATTGGGGCTATACGAGCAGTACTTC
TRBJ1-5 NA TRBV5-3 NA CARSLVFGIGSDMSNQPQHF TGTGCCAGAAGCTTGGTGTTTGGGATCGGGAGCGACATGAGCAATCAGCCCCAGCATTTT
TRBJ2-2 NA TRBV5-4 NA CASSLPRQGITGELFF TGTGCCAGCAGCTTGCCCCGGCAGGGTATCACCGGGGAGCTGTTTTTT
TRBJ2-5 NA TRBV4-3 TRBD2 CASSQDWAGRAEETQYF TGCGCCAGCAGCCAAGATTGGGCCGGGAGGGCCGAGGAGACCCAGTACTTC
TRBJ1-2 NA TRBV21-1 NA CASSFHRKTYGYTF TGTGCCAGCAGCTTTCACAGAAAGACCTATGGCTACACCTTC
TRBJ2-2 NA TRBV19 TRBD2 CASSPVLAGLTGELFF TGTGCCAGTAGTCCAGTACTAGCGGGCTTAACCGGGGAGCTGTTTTTT
TRBJ2-1 NA TRBV7-2 TRBD1 CASSLAEGTGYWNEQFF TGTGCCAGCAGCTTAGCGGAGGGGACAGGGTATTGGAATGAGCAGTTCTTC
TRBJ2-2 NA TRBV7-2 TRBD1 CASSLPKTGSSTGELFF TGTGCCAGCAGCCTCCCGAAGACAGGGTCGAGCACCGGGGAGCTGTTTTTT
TRBJ2-3 NA TRBV13 NA CASSLWAGADTQYF TGTGCCAGCAGCTTATGGGCAGGTGCAGATACGCAGTATTTT
TRBJ1-5 NA TRBV19 TRBD1 CASSQRTGTLNQPQHF TGTGCCAGTAGTCAGAGGACAGGGACGCTTAATCAGCCCCAGCATTTT
TRBJ1-2 NA TRBV9 NA CASSLGDWEQIYGYTF TGTGCCAGCAGTCTCGGGGATTGGGAACAAATCTATGGCTACACCTTC
TRBJ2-7 NA TRBV7-3 TRBD2 CASSLKREGVDEQYF TGTGCCAGCAGCTTAAAGCGGGAGGGCGTTGACGAGCAGTACTTC
TRBJ2-7 NA TRBV29-1 NA CSVDVGYEQYF TGCAGCGTTGACGTCGGGTACGAGCAGTACTTC